The present T cell receptor beta chain was sequenced within a study of a mutant IDH1 vaccine in newly diagnosed glioma. Study summary: In some groups vaccination began 4-6 weeks post-radiotherapy; others received it with temozolomide. Treated patients had a mean age of approximately 40 years and an approximately 62% male, 37.5% female split. The therapy given earlier, which was standard therapy, consisted of radiotherapy, temozolomide, or both, and most of the patients received both. Study results and caveats: Immune responses induced by vaccination arose in 90% to 95% of the patients.

Worth noting for this clone: Its antigen remains unknown.

The germline V and J ends were trimmed by 3 bases and 3 bases, with 7 bases remaining between them. The CDR3 loop spans 13 amino acids. Looked up from germline, CDR1 is SGHNT and CDR2 is YENEEA. Time point reported: week 11, during vaccination. Alongside topical imiquimod, each dose of vaccine comprised 300 ug of mutant IDH1 20-mer peptide. Using immunoSEQ multiplex PCR, the repertoire was profiled, and TCRdb retains in-frame clones only, with some absent. The sample has more than 50,000 clones; 70% to 90% are singletons. J is TRBJ2-3 and V is TRBV11-3; TRBD1 is a possible D gene (5 bases). The TCR originated in a man in his forties with glioma. Sample: PBMCs, taken from a glioma patient whose treatment included an IDH1 peptide vaccine. The CDR3 DNA reads TGTGCCAGCAGCTTTGACAGAACAGATACGCAGTATTTT. It codes for CASSFDRTDTQYF.